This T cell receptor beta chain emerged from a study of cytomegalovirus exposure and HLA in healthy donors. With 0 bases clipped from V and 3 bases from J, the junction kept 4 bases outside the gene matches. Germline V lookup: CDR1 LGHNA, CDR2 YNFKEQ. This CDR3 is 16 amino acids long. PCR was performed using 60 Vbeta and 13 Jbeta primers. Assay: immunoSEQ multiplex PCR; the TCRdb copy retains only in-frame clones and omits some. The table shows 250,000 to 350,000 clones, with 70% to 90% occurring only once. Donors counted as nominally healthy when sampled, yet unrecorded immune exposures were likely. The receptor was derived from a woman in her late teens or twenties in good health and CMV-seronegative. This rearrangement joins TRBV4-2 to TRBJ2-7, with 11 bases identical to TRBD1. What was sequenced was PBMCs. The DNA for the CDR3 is TGTGCCAGCAGCCAAGAATCCGGGACAGGGGGCTACGAGCAGTACTTC. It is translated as CASSQESGTGGYEQYF.